The clone carrying this T cell receptor (beta chain) was detected only a few times. The sample belongs to a study of T cell changes during pregnancy in multiple sclerosis. This table comes from immunoSEQ multiplex PCR, and its TCRdb copy is limited to in-frame clones, with some not included. The table records tens of thousands of clones, about nine tenths of them present only once. CDR3 length: 14 residues. The V end was cut by 6 bases, the J end by 0 bases, with 11 bases between. The V gene's germline CDR1 is MGHDK and CDR2 SYGVNS. The J gene is TRBJ1-1, the V gene TRBV25-1; the D gene is possibly TRBD1 (6 bases). The material was CD4+ T cells from peripheral blood mononuclear cells, obtained in the second trimester of pregnancy. The TCR originated in a female donor with multiple sclerosis, enrolled in a pregnancy study. The CDR3 spells CASRKGDLNTEAFF. In nucleotides, the CDR3 is TGTGCCAGCAGGAAGGGGGATCTGAACACTGAAGCTTTCTTT.